The TCR beta chain under discussion was sequenced for a study of cytomegalovirus exposure and HLA in healthy donors. The study, taken as a whole, reports: Donor immune exposure was known only as CMV serostatus. The presence/absence work took it that sequencing depth was about the same across donors.

With 60 Vbeta and 13 Jbeta primers, the PCR was carried out. Using immunoSEQ multiplex PCR, the repertoire was profiled, and TCRdb retains in-frame clones only, with some absent. The sample shows over 150,000 clones, around 80% of them seen only once. Turning to this clone: Its antigen is not identified.

Each of the donors was a healthy bone marrow donor. The CDR3 spans 11 residues. Looked up from germline, CDR1 is GTSNPN and CDR2 is SVGIG (reference sequence). The ends were cut back, 5 bases at V and 8 bases at J, with 12 bases in the middle. The chain is built from TRBV30 and TRBJ1-2; D remains ambiguous. The material sequenced was PBMCs. The TCR originated in a young man in good health and CMV-seronegative. The CDR3 nucleotides are TGTGCCTGGTTTGGCCCGGGAGGCTACACCTTC. Translation: CAWFGPGGYTF.